This TCR beta chain was observed in a study of shared clonotypes between healthy human individuals. Study details: Each donor's CD8 memory used one plate, CD8 naive two, each CD4 subset three.

Trimming cost V 5 bases and J 3 bases; bases outside gene matches: 10. CDR1 SEHNR and CDR2 FQNEAQ come from the germline V gene (reference sequence). The length of the CDR3 is 15 residues. Study outcomes and limitations: Generation probabilities were higher for clonotypes shared across all four sorted-subset donors than for unshared ones. Larger estimated richness was generally seen in naive subsets than in memory subsets.

In the naive CD8 group, cells lacked CD45RO and were positively selected for CCR7, so terminally differentiated effector memory CD45RA+ cells were left out. The study enrolled healthy HIV-negative adults without recent acute infections or vaccinations as donors. The assay was immunoSEQ multiplex PCR, and TCRdb's table has in-frame clones only and misses some. The sample yields fewer than 1 million clones, 95% to 97% seen once. In the case of this clone: The target antigen is unknown.

The material sequenced was naive CD8+ T cells sorted from blood. V and J are TRBV7-9 and TRBJ2-7; 7 bases line up with TRBD1. This clonotype was obtained from a man younger than 45 in good health. Written as DNA, the CDR3 is TGTGCCAGCAGCCCAAAGGGGGCAGCTCGCTACGAGCAGTACTTC. As protein: CASSPKGAARYEQYF.